Here is one T cell receptor (beta chain) with its context. This entry belongs to a study of cytomegalovirus exposure and HLA in healthy donors. On the study more broadly: Tens of millions of unique TCRs from HLA-typed donors were held in an early release of data.

The PCR employed 60 Vbeta primers together with 13 Jbeta primers. TCRdb keeps only in-frame clones here, not all; method: immunoSEQ multiplex PCR. The sample lists roughly 220,000 clones, approximately 80% occurring once. V shed 6 bases and J shed 1 base, with 9 bases lying between them. This CDR3 is 13 amino acids long. Germline CDR1 LNHDA, CDR2 SQIVND (reference sequence). The sample was PBMCs. The receptor's source is a man aged 30 to 39 in good health and CMV-seronegative. The genes are TRBV19 and TRBJ2-5; D might be TRBD1 (5 bases). The CDR3 protein is CASSPQGQETQYF. The CDR3 region has the DNA TGTGCCAGTAGCCCCCAGGGCCAAGAGACCCAGTACTTC.